The source of this T cell receptor (beta chain) is a study of blood T cell repertoires in COVID-19. Overall study: From the United States, Italy and Spain came samples of acute and convalescent COVID-19.

The assay was immunoSEQ multiplex PCR, and TCRdb's table has in-frame clones only and misses some. The sample holds a few hundred thousand clones, roughly 86% seen once. Germline V CDR1 and CDR2: SGDLS, YYNGEE. This CDR3 is 19 amino acids long. J was trimmed by 3 bases and V by 0 bases; bases with no gene match: 15. In this sample, this clone turned up a few times. This sequence joins TRBV9 and TRBJ2-1; 7 nucleotides align to TRBD2. The specimen was peripheral blood. The source of this sequence is a woman in her forties or fifties who had recovered from COVID-19. CDR3 in DNA: TGTGCCAGCAGCGTAGAGGGGACTATCGGGAGACGGTTCTACAATGAGCAGTTCTTC. Protein: CASSVEGTIGRRFYNEQFF.